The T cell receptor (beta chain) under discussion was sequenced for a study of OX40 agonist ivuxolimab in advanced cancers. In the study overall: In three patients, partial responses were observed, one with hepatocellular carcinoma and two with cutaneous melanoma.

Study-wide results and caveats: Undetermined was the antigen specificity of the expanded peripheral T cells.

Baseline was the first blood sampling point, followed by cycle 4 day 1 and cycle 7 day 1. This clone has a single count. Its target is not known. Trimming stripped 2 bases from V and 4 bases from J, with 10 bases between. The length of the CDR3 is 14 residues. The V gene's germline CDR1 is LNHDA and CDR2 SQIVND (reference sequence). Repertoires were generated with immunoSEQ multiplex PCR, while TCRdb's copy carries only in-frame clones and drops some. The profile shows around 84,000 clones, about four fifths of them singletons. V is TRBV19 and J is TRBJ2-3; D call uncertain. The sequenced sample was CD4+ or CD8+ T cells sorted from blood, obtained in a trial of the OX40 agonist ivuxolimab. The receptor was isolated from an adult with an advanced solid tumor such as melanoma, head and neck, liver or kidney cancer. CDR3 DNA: TGTGCCAGTAGTATAAAAGGGTGGGCAGATACGCAGTATTTT. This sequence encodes CASSIKGWADTQYF.